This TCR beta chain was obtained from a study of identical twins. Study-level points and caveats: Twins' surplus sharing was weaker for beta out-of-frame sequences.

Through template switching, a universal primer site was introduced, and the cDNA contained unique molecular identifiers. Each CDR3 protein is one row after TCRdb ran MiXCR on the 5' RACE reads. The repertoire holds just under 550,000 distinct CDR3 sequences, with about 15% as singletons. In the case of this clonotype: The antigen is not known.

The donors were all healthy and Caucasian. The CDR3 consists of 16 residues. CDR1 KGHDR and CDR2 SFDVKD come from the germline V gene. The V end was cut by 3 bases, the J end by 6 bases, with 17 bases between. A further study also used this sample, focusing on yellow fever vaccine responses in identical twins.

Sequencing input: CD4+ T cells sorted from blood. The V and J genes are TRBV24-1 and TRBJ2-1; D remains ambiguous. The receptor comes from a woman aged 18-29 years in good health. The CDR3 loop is CATSDPTTAVSNEQFF. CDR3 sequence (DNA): TGTGCCACCAGTGATCCCACTACCGCCGTCTCCAATGAGCAGTTCTTC.